This T cell receptor (beta chain) is drawn from a study of human T cells and chemical hapten exposure. At the level of the study: Sensitization involved placing 2% DPC onto a 2 cm by 2 cm region of upper inner arm skin. Small discrepancies in pooled library volume mainly accounted for the varying TCR yields per sample. Study-wide findings and caveats: Donors in the study had alopecia, meaning their immune response may differ from healthy people's.

Stated time point: patch test 3, about 24 weeks after DPC sensitization. Treatment meaning: therapeutic diphenylcyclopropenone sensitization with weekly scalp DPC. TCRdb independently ran MiXCR on the RACE reads; one entry per CDR3 protein. The table shows more than 70,000 distinct CDR3 sequences, with under 13% occurring only once. Comment on this clonotype: Its antigen is as yet unknown.

Germline-derived CDR1 and CDR2 are MGHRA and YSYEKL. The V and J ends lost 3 bases and 0 bases respectively, with 5 bases between them. The CDR3 has 13 amino acids. This TCR was sampled from a woman younger than 45 with alopecia areata. Some clones in this sample may be carry-over from other donors' samples. The specimen was whole blood, collected in connection with sensitization to the hapten diphenylcyclopropenone (DPC). The genes are TRBV4-1 and TRBJ1-1, with no clear D. CDR3 loop: CASSQGMNTEAFF. The CDR3 DNA sequence: TGCGCCAGCAGCCAGGGAATGAACACTGAAGCTTTCTTT.